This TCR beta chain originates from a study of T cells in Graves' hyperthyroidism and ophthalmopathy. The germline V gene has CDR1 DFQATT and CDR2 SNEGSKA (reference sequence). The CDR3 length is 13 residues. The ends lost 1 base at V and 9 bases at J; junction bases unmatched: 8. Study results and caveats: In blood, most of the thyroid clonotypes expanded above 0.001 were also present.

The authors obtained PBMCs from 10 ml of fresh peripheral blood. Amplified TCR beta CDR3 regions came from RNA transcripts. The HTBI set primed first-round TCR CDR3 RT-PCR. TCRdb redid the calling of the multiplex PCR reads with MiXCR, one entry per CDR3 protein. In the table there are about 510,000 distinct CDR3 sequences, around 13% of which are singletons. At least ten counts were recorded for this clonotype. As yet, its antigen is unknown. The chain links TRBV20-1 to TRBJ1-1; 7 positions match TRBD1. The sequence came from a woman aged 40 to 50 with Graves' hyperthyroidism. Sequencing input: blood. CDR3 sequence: CSARAPTGSKAFF. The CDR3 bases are TGCAGTGCTAGAGCCCCGACAGGGAGCAAAGCTTTCTTT.